This is a list of T cell receptor beta chains from one sample in a study of shared clonotypes between healthy human individuals. The data were produced by immunoSEQ multiplex PCR, yet TCRdb's version contains in-frame clones alone and is incomplete. The sample comprises roughly 520,000 clones, around 96% of which are singletons, and 0.055% to 0.075% rests with the top ten. Sequenced input: naive CD4+ T cells sorted from blood. Receptors originate from a woman aged 30 to 39 in good health. Both conserved end residues are part of each CDR3. The D gene is left open where the match is weak. The size of a clone is reported for some rows only, either as once, few or many, or as a class for expanded clones.

D: NA
V: TRBV5-1
J: TRBJ2-5
size: NA
DNA: TGCGCCAGCAGCTTGGACAGTCAAGAGACCCAGTACTTC
CDR3: CASSLDSQETQYF

D: NA
V: TRBV5-4
J: TRBJ1-1
size: few
DNA: TGTGCCAGCAGCTCCCCCCGGTCAAGCGTGAACACTGAAGCTTTCTTT
CDR3: CASSSPRSSVNTEAFF

D: NA
V: TRBV21-1
J: TRBJ2-3
size: NA
DNA: TGTGCCAGCAGCAAAGGGGTAGACAGGGGGGCAGATACGCAGTATTTT
CDR3: CASSKGVDRGADTQYF

D: NA
V: TRBV27
J: TRBJ2-2
size: few
DNA: TGTGCCAGCAGTTTTTCGTGGACCGGGGAGCTGTTTTTT
CDR3: CASSFSWTGELFF

D: NA
V: TRBV28
J: TRBJ1-2
size: NA
DNA: TGTGCCAGCAGTTTGGGGGGATCCTCCTCCTATGGCTACACCTTC
CDR3: CASSLGGSSSYGYTF

D: NA
V: TRBV15
J: TRBJ1-5
size: NA
DNA: TGTGCCACCAGCAGTCGTGGGAGCAATCAGCCCCAGCATTTT
CDR3: CATSSRGSNQPQHF

D: TRBD2
V: TRBV7-8
J: TRBJ2-5
size: NA
DNA: TGTGCCAGCAGCCCTCGTGGGGCGGGAGGTCAAGAGACCCAGTACTTC
CDR3: CASSPRGAGGQETQYF

D: TRBD1
V: TRBV7-9
J: TRBJ1-4
size: NA
DNA: TGTGCCAGCAGCTTGTCGACAGGGGTTAATGAAAAACTGTTTTTT
CDR3: CASSLSTGVNEKLFF

D: NA
V: TRBV10-1
J: TRBJ2-3
size: NA
DNA: TGCGCCAGCAGTGAGTACGGACGGAGTAGGGGCACAGATACGCAGTATTTT
CDR3: CASSEYGRSRGTDTQYF

D: NA
V: TRBV10-3
J: TRBJ1-1
size: NA
DNA: TGTGCCATCAGGCCGCGCGGCACTGAAGCTTTCTTT
CDR3: CAIRPRGTEAFF

D: NA
V: TRBV5-1
J: TRBJ2-1
size: NA
DNA: TGCGCCAGCAGCCGGACCCCGACAGGCTCTAACTCCTACAATGAGCAGTTCTTC
CDR3: CASSRTPTGSNSYNEQFF

D: NA
V: TRBV7-9
J: TRBJ1-5
size: NA
DNA: TGTGCCAGCAGCTTCGACACGAGCAATCAGCCCCAGCATTTT
CDR3: CASSFDTSNQPQHF

D: NA
V: TRBV18
J: TRBJ2-3
size: NA
DNA: TGTGCCAGCTCACCCTCGGGGGCTAGCGGTGATACGCAGTATTTT
CDR3: CASSPSGASGDTQYF

D: NA
V: TRBV18
J: TRBJ2-7
size: NA
DNA: TGTGCCAGCTCACCGCAACAGGGTGGTCTCGACTACGAGCAGTACTTC
CDR3: CASSPQQGGLDYEQYF

D: NA
V: TRBV7-8
J: TRBJ2-7
size: NA
DNA: TGTGCCAGCAGCTTAGTAGGGGGGGATTACGAGCAGTACTTC
CDR3: CASSLVGGDYEQYF

D: NA
V: TRBV19
J: TRBJ2-5
size: once
DNA: TGTGCCAGTACCGGTGCCGGGGAGACCCAGTACTTC
CDR3: CASTGAGETQYF

D: TRBD1
V: TRBV19
J: TRBJ1-2
size: NA
DNA: TGTGCCAGTAGACCACGGGACAGGGAGAACTATGGCTACACCTTC
CDR3: CASRPRDRENYGYTF

D: NA
V: TRBV11-2
J: TRBJ2-7
size: NA
DNA: TGTGCCAGCAGCAAGTGGTCACAGGTTCCCTACGAGCAGTACTTC
CDR3: CASSKWSQVPYEQYF

D: TRBD1
V: TRBV19
J: TRBJ2-7
size: NA
DNA: TGTGCCAGTAGTAGACAGGGGTCGAACTACGAGCAGTACTTC
CDR3: CASSRQGSNYEQYF

D: NA
V: TRBV27
J: TRBJ1-5
size: NA
DNA: TGTGCCAGCAGTTTAAGGGGACCCAGCAATCAGCCCCAGCATTTT
CDR3: CASSLRGPSNQPQHF

D: NA
V: TRBV11-2
J: TRBJ1-4
size: NA
DNA: TGTGCCAGCAGCAAACCGGGACGCAGTAATGAAAAACTGTTTTTT
CDR3: CASSKPGRSNEKLFF

D: TRBD2
V: TRBV5-1
J: TRBJ2-5
size: NA
DNA: TGCGCCAGCAGGATCGGACTAGCGGGACTCCAAGAGACCCAGTACTTC
CDR3: CASRIGLAGLQETQYF

D: NA
V: TRBV5-4
J: TRBJ1-2
size: NA
DNA: TGTGCCAGCAGCTCGTCTCCGACGGCTAACTATGGCTACACCTTC
CDR3: CASSSSPTANYGYTF

D: NA
V: TRBV28
J: TRBJ2-7
size: NA
DNA: TGTGCCACCACTTGGCCTGAGACCTACGAGCAGTACTTC
CDR3: CATTWPETYEQYF

D: TRBD2
V: TRBV7-9
J: TRBJ2-2
size: NA
DNA: TGTGCCAGCAACTTTCGGAAGGGCGGGAGCCCGAACACCGGGGAGCTGTTTTTT
CDR3: CASNFRKGGSPNTGELFF

D: TRBD1
V: TRBV19
J: TRBJ1-4
size: NA
DNA: TGTGCCAGTAGTATCCTGGGACAGGGGATGAAAAAACTGTTTTTT
CDR3: CASSILGQGMKKLFF

D: NA
V: TRBV2
J: TRBJ2-2
size: NA
DNA: TGTGCCAGCAGTGAAGCGCTTCGATACGACACCGGGGAGCTGTTTTTT
CDR3: CASSEALRYDTGELFF

D: NA
V: TRBV14
J: TRBJ2-1
size: once
DNA: TGTGCCAGCAGCTCAGCTAGCGCGGCTTCCTACAATGAGCAGTTCTTC
CDR3: CASSSASAASYNEQFF

D: NA
V: TRBV5-4
J: TRBJ2-7
size: NA
DNA: TGTGCCAGCAGCCGAAAGGGACCCTCCTACGAGCAGTACTTC
CDR3: CASSRKGPSYEQYF

D: TRBD1
V: TRBV28
J: TRBJ2-1
size: NA
DNA: TGTGCCAGCAGCCATCCGTCCGACAGGGGGCTTTGGAATGAGCAGTTCTTC
CDR3: CASSHPSDRGLWNEQFF

D: TRBD1
V: TRBV14
J: TRBJ2-2
size: NA
DNA: TGTGCCAGCAGCCAAGACGGGAACAGGGGGCAATACTCCGGGGAGCTGTTTTTT
CDR3: CASSQDGNRGQYSGELFF

D: NA
V: TRBV27
J: TRBJ2-7
size: NA
DNA: TGTGCCAGCAGTTTATTAGTGGGCGGGATGTCCTACGAGCAGTACTTC
CDR3: CASSLLVGGMSYEQYF

D: TRBD1
V: TRBV27
J: TRBJ1-5
size: NA
DNA: TGTGCCAGCAGTTTGACAGGGAGGGGCAATCAGCCCCAGCATTTT
CDR3: CASSLTGRGNQPQHF

D: NA
V: TRBV10-2
J: TRBJ1-3
size: NA
DNA: TGCGCCAGCAGGGTTCAAACGCTGAGCTCTGGAAACACCATATATTTT
CDR3: CASRVQTLSSGNTIYF

D: NA
V: TRBV5-1
J: TRBJ2-1
size: NA
DNA: TGCGCCAGCAGCAAACCGCCGCTGGGGGGATTCCGAGGTGAGCAGTTCTTC
CDR3: CASSKPPLGGFRGEQFF

D: TRBD1
V: TRBV13
J: TRBJ2-7
size: once
DNA: TGTGCCAGCAGCGCGGGACAGGGGGGTCCAGTCGAGCAGTACTTC
CDR3: CASSAGQGGPVEQYF

D: NA
V: TRBV20-1
J: TRBJ1-4
size: NA
DNA: TGCAGTGCGAACAGAGGAGAAAAACTGTTTTTT
CDR3: CSANRGEKLFF

D: NA
V: TRBV9
J: TRBJ1-5
size: once
DNA: TGTGCCAGCAGCGTAGATTTCAATCAGCCCCAGCATTTT
CDR3: CASSVDFNQPQHF

D: NA
V: TRBV29-1
J: TRBJ1-3
size: NA
DNA: TGCAGCCTTACAGACTCTGGAAACACCATATATTTT
CDR3: CSLTDSGNTIYF

D: TRBD1
V: TRBV28
J: TRBJ1-2
size: NA
DNA: TGTGCCAGCAGCTCTCAGGTGGGACAGACTAACTATGGCTACACCTTC
CDR3: CASSSQVGQTNYGYTF

D: NA
V: TRBV6-5
J: TRBJ2-1
size: NA
DNA: TGTGCCAGCAGTTACCTCTCAACTACCTTCGGTGAGCAGTTCTTC
CDR3: CASSYLSTTFGEQFF

D: TRBD2
V: TRBV18
J: TRBJ2-7
size: NA
DNA: TGTGCCAGCTCACCAATACTAGCGGGTTACGAGCAGTACTTC
CDR3: CASSPILAGYEQYF

D: TRBD1
V: TRBV18
J: TRBJ1-2
size: NA
DNA: TGTGCCAGCTCACCTGACAGGGACTATGGCTACACCTTC
CDR3: CASSPDRDYGYTF

D: TRBD2
V: TRBV5-4
J: TRBJ2-5
size: NA
DNA: TGTGCCAGCAGCGCCCTAGCGGGTAAAGAGACCCAGTACTTC
CDR3: CASSALAGKETQYF

D: NA
V: TRBV11-2
J: TRBJ2-7
size: NA
DNA: TGTGCCAGCAGCCCACCGGGCTCCTACGAGCAGTACTTC
CDR3: CASSPPGSYEQYF

D: NA
V: TRBV6-6
J: TRBJ1-2
size: NA
DNA: TGTGCCAGCAGGCCCCAAGGACAGTTCTATGGCTACACCTTC
CDR3: CASRPQGQFYGYTF

D: TRBD1
V: TRBV5-1
J: TRBJ2-5
size: NA
DNA: TGCGCCAGTAGGGACAGCCGGGAGACCCAGTACTTC
CDR3: CASRDSRETQYF

D: NA
V: TRBV7-6
J: TRBJ1-6
size: once
DNA: TGTGCCAGCAGCCTAGACAGGAATTCACCCCTCCACTTT
CDR3: CASSLDRNSPLHF

D: NA
V: TRBV5-1
J: TRBJ1-5
size: NA
DNA: TGCGCCAGCAGCTTGGTGGGGGGCCTAAGTCAGCCCCAGCATTTT
CDR3: CASSLVGGLSQPQHF

D: TRBD1
V: TRBV18
J: TRBJ2-7
size: NA
DNA: TGTGCCAGCTCCACAGGGGAGATCTCCTACGAGCAGTACTTC
CDR3: CASSTGEISYEQYF

D: NA
V: TRBV4-2
J: TRBJ1-1
size: NA
DNA: TGTGCCAGCAGCCACGAGGACAGGAACACTGAAGCTTTCTTT
CDR3: CASSHEDRNTEAFF

D: NA
V: TRBV29-1
J: TRBJ2-3
size: NA
DNA: TGCAGCGTTGAAGATAAGAGGATTGCAGATACGCAGTATTTT
CDR3: CSVEDKRIADTQYF

D: NA
V: TRBV4-1
J: TRBJ2-7
size: NA
DNA: TGCGCCAGCAGCCAGCCCCACCCCCGGCTCTCCTACGAGCAGTACTTC
CDR3: CASSQPHPRLSYEQYF

D: NA
V: TRBV6-4
J: TRBJ1-2
size: NA
DNA: TGTGCCAGGAACAGTAACTATGGCTACACCTTC
CDR3: CARNSNYGYTF

D: NA
V: TRBV6-5
J: TRBJ2-7
size: NA
DNA: TGTGCCAGCAGTTACCTCGGGTGGGGAGAATACGAGCAGTACTTC
CDR3: CASSYLGWGEYEQYF